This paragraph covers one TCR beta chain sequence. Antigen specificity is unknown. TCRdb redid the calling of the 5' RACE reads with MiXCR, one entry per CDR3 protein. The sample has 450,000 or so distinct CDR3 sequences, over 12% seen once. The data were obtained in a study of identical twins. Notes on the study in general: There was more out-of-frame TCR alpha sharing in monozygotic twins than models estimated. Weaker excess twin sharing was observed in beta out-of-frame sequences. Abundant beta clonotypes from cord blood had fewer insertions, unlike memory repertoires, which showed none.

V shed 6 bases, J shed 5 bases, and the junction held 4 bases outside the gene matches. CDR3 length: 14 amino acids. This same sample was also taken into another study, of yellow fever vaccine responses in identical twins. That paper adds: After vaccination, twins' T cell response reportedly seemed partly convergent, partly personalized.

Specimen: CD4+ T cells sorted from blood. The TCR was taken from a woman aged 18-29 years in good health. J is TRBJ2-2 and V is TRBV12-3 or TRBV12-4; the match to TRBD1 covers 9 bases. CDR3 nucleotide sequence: TGTGCCAGCAGGGGGACAGGGTGGACCGGGGAGCTGTTTTTT. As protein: CASRGTGWTGELFF.